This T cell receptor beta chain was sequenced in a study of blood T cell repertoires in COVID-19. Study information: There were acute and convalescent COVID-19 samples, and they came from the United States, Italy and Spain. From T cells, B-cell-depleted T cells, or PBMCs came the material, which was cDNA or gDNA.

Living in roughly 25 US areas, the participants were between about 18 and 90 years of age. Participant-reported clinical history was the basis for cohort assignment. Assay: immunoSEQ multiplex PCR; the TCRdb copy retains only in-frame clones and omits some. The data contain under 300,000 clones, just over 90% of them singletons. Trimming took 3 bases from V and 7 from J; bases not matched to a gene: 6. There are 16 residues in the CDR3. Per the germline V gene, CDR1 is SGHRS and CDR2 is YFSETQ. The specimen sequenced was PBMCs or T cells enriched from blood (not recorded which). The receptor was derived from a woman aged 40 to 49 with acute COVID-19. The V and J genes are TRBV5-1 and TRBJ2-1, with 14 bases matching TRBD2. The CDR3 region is CASSSTSGGAWNEQFF. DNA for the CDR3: TGCGCCAGCAGCTCGACTAGCGGGGGGGCGTGGAATGAGCAGTTCTTC.